This T cell receptor beta chain emerged from a study of patients and donors after allogeneic stem cell transplantation. Trimming stripped 10 bases from V and 2 bases from J, with 20 bases between. The CDR3 totals 15 residues. The germline CDR1 and CDR2 sequences are MNHNS and SASEGT. This clonotype was counted between two and nine times. TCRdb passed the RT-PCR reads through MiXCR, listing each CDR3 protein once. The sample has about 400,000 distinct CDR3 sequences, 16% seen once. This clonotype was obtained from a human donor who was either an allogeneic HSCT recipient or a stem cell or donor lymphocyte infusion donor (not recorded which). It is not recorded whose cells these are; they may come from a transplant donor. The sample comprised blood, either unsorted or a sorted T cell fraction (not recorded which). This sequence joins TRBV6-1 and TRBJ1-2; D not certain. This CDR3 is CATFEFTRENYGYTF. Here the CDR3 DNA reads TGTGCCACCTTTGAATTCACCCGGGAGAACTATGGCTACACCTTC.